This TCR beta chain was captured by sequencing in a study of T cell repertoires in cytomegalovirus infection. Study details: Shared public TCR beta signatures pointed to both CMV infection and a matching HLA type. General observations from the study: It was HLA-C-restricted CMV-specific TCR beta clonotypes that dominated the response ex vivo. Cumulative public TCR beta family frequency identified CMV carriers with the relevant HLA.

TCRdb reprocessed the reads with MiXCR, giving one entry per CDR3 protein. The sample includes a few hundred thousand distinct CDR3 sequences, 15% to 20% seen only once; the top ten take 40% to 55%. There are a few counts of this clonotype. Its antigen is not known. The CDR3 runs to 14 residues. CDR1 and CDR2 from the germline V gene are SQVTM and ANQGSEA. The V end was cut by 5 bases, the J end by 2 bases, with 16 bases between. Specimen: CD8+ T cells from PBMCs. J is TRBJ2-7 and V is TRBV29-1; D tentatively fits TRBD1 or TRBD2 (5 bases each). The source is a human donor in good health (CMV status not recorded). Some clones in this sample may be carry-over from other donors' samples. The CDR3 DNA reads as TGCAGCGTTCAGACACCCGAGGGGACCTACGAGCAGTACTTC. Protein sequence: CSVQTPEGTYEQYF.